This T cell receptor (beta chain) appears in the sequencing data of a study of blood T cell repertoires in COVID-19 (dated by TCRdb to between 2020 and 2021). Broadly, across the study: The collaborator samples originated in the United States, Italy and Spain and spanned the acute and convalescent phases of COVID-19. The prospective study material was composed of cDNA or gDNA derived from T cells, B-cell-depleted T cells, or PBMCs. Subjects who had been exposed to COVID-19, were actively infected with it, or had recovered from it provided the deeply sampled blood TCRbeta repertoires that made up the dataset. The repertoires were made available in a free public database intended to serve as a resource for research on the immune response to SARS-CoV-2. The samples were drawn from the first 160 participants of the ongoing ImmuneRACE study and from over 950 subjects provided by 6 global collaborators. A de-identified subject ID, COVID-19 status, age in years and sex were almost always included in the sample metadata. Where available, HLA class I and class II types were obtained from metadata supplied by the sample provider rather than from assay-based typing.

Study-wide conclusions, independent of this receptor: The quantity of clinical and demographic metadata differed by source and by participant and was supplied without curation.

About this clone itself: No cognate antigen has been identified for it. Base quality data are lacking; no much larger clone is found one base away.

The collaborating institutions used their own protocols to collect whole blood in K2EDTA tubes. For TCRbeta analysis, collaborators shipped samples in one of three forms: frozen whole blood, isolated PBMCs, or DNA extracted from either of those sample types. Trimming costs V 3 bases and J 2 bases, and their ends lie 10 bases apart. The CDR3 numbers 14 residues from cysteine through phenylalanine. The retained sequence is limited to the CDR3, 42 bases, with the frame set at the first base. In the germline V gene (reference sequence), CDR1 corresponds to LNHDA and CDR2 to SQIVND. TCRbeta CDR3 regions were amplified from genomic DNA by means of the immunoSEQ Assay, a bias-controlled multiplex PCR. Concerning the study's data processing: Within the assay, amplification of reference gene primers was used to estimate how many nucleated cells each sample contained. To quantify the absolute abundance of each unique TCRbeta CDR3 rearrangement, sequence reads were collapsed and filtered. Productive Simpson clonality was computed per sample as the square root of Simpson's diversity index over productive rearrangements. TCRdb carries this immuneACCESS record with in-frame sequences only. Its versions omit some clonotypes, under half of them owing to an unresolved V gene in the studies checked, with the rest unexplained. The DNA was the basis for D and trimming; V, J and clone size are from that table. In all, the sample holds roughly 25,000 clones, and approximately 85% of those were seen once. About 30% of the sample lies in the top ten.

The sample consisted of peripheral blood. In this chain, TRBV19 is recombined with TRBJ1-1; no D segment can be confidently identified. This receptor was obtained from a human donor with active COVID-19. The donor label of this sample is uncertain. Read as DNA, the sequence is TGTGCCAGTAGTATCAACAGAATAAACACTGAAGCTTTCTTT. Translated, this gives CASSINRINTEAFF.